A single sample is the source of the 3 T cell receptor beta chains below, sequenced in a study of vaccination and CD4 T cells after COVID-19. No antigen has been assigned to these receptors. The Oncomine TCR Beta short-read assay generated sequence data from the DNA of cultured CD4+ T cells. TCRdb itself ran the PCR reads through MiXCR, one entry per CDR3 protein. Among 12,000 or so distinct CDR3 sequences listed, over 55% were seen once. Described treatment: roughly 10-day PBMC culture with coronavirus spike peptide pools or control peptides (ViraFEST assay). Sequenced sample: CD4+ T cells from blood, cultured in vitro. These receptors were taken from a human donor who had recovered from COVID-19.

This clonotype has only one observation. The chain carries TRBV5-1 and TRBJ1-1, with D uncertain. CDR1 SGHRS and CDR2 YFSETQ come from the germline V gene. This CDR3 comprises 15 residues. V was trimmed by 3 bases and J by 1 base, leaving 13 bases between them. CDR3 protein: CASSSTSLANTEAFF. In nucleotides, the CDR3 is TGCGCCAGCAGCTCCACCTCCTTGGCGAACACTGAAGCTTTCTTT.

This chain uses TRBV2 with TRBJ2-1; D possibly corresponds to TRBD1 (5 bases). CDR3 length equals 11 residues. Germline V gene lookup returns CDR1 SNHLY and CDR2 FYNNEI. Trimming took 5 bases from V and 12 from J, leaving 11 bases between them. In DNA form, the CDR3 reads TGTGCCAGCAGTCCCCCCCAGGGGCAGTTCTTC. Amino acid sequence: CASSPPQGQFF.

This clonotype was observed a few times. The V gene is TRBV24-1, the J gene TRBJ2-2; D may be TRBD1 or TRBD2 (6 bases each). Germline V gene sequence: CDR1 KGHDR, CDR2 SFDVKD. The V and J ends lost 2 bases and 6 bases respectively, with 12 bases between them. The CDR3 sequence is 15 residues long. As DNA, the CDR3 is TGTGCCACCAGTGATTCACAGGGAGGAGCCGGGGAGCTGTTTTTT. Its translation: CATSDSQGGAGELFF.